This TCR beta chain was sequenced during a study of cytomegalovirus exposure and HLA in healthy donors. This PCR relied on a set of 60 Vbeta primers and 13 Jbeta primers. Sequenced by immunoSEQ multiplex PCR; TCRdb stores in-frame clones only, minus some. The sample carries about 140,000 clones, over 75% recorded once. There are 14 residues in the CDR3. V lost 7 bases and J 0 bases, leaving 13 bases between the germline ends. Germline CDR1 is SNHLY and CDR2 is FYNNEI. This clone was counted between two and nine times. Sequenced: PBMCs. This clonotype was sampled from a woman aged 45-65 years in good health and CMV-seropositive. The V call is TRBV2, the J call TRBJ2-7, with D perhaps TRBD1 (6 bases). CDR3 sequence reads: CASTKGVYSYEQYF. The CDR3, as DNA: TGTGCCAGCACCAAGGGGGTTTACTCCTACGAGCAGTACTTC.